This T cell receptor (beta chain) was identified in a study of blood T cell repertoires in COVID-19 (TCRdb year 2020). Context from the whole study: Samples covering the acute and convalescent phases of COVID-19 were provided by collaborators in the United States, Italy and Spain. A de-identified subject ID, COVID-19 status, age in years and sex were almost always included in the sample metadata. The prospective study material was composed of cDNA or gDNA derived from T cells, B-cell-depleted T cells, or PBMCs. Subjects who had been exposed to COVID-19, were actively infected with it, or had recovered from it provided the deeply sampled blood TCRbeta repertoires that made up the dataset. The repertoires were released in a freely available public database meant as a resource for research on the immune response to SARS-CoV-2. The samples were drawn from the first 160 participants of the ongoing ImmuneRACE study and from some 1,300 subjects provided by 6 global collaborators. Where available, HLA class I and class II types were taken from metadata supplied by the sample provider and were not determined by assay-based typing.

Collaborating institutions collected whole blood in K2EDTA tubes following their own protocols. Collaborator samples were shipped for TCRbeta analysis as frozen whole blood, isolated PBMCs, or DNA extracted from either sample type. Comment on this clone: This clone's antigen is unknown. One base away there is no much larger clone; base qualities are not given.

TCRbeta CDR3 regions were amplified from genomic DNA using the immunoSEQ Assay, a bias-controlled multiplex PCR. Under the source paper's analysis protocol: Within the assay, amplification of reference gene primers was used to estimate how many nucleated cells each sample contained. To quantify the absolute abundance of each unique TCRbeta CDR3 rearrangement, sequence reads were collapsed and filtered. Productive Simpson clonality was computed per sample as the square root of Simpson's diversity index over productive rearrangements. What TCRdb holds here is the immuneACCESS table cut down to in-frame rearrangements. Part of the clones is not present; checked against another copy, under half of the missing clones reflect an unresolved V gene, and the others are unexplained. V, J and clone size were drawn from that table, and D and trimming were deduced from the DNA. For this sample there are under 25,000 clones; 75% to 90% appear just once. The top ten clonotypes cover approximately 60% of the sample.

The full study reports these points: The amount of clinical and demographic metadata varied by source and participant and was provided uncurated.

Sample: peripheral blood. The receptor was isolated from a woman of 80 years or more with acute or convalescent COVID-19.

Here the CDR3 is given as CASTTDRNTEAFF. At the DNA level, the sequence is TGTGCCAGCACTACCGACAGGAACACTGAAGCTTTCTTT. The rearranged segments are TRBV2 and TRBJ1-1; a tentative D call is TRBD1 (5 bases match). Sequences SNHLY (CDR1) and FYNNEI (CDR2) are obtained from the germline V gene. V lost 7 bases and J lost 1 base; the stretch between them is 10 bases long. The CDR3 starts with the cysteine, ends with the phenylalanine, and has 13 residues. Just CDR3 DNA is preserved here, 39 bases in frame from base 1.